One sample yielded the 14 T cell receptor beta chains listed below, sequenced in a study of blood T cell repertoires in COVID-19. Method: immunoSEQ multiplex PCR; TCRdb's copy keeps in-frame clones and lacks some. In the table there are about 67,000 clones, about nine tenths of which are singletons. Specimen: peripheral blood. These receptor sequences come from a man aged 45-65 years with active COVID-19.

This clone turned up a few times. The rearrangement links TRBV13 to TRBJ2-7, with D possibly being TRBD1 (5 bases). The CDR3 sequence is 13 residues long. V was pared by 5 bases and J by 8 bases, with 16 bases between. Germline V gene data show CDR1 as PRHDT and CDR2 as FYEKMQ (reference sequence). The CDR3 here is CASSPQGTVKQYF. The CDR3 DNA reads as TGTGCCAGCAGCCCGCAGGGTACCGTGAAGCAGTACTTC.

The chain links TRBV30 to TRBJ1-3; 9 bases are a match to TRBD1. J was trimmed by 3 bases and V by 3 bases; bases with no gene match: 9. Germline CDR1 is GTSNPN and CDR2 is SVGIG (reference sequence). The length of the CDR3 is 16 residues. CDR3 nucleotides: TGTGCCTGGAGCCCCATCCCGGGACAGGGTGGAAACACCATATATTTT. It translates to CAWSPIPGQGGNTIYF.

This chain joins TRBV18 and TRBJ2-1; D gene uncertain. The CDR3 consists of 12 residues. V was shortened by 5 bases and J by 6 bases, with 8 bases between the two germline ends. The V gene's germline CDR1 is KGHSH and CDR2 LQKENI. This CDR3 reads CASSIFSNEQFF. The CDR3, as DNA: TGTGCCAGCTCAATTTTTAGCAATGAGCAGTTCTTC.

This rearrangement joins TRBV7-7 to TRBJ2-1; 7 bases align to TRBD2. Germline V lookup: CDR1 SSHAT, CDR2 FNYEAQ (reference sequence). The CDR3 length is 15 residues. With 1 base clipped from V and 2 bases from J, the junction kept 2 bases outside the gene matches. This CDR3 is CASSLGRGTYNEQFF. CDR3 nucleotide sequence: TGTGCCAGCAGCTTAGGGCGGGGGACCTACAATGAGCAGTTCTTC.

The chain recombines TRBV6-5 with TRBJ2-7; 9 bases are a match to TRBD1. Trimming removed 7 bases from V and 0 bases from J; junction bases left unmatched: 4. The CDR3 has 14 residues. Germline V CDR1 and CDR2: MNHEY, SVGAGI. CDR3 sequence: CASKGQGGSYEQYF. The DNA of the CDR3 is TGTGCCAGCAAGGGACAGGGAGGCTCCTACGAGCAGTACTTC.

The V call is TRBV5-4, the J call TRBJ2-5; 12 nucleotides agree with TRBD2. Germline trimming cut 4 bases from V and 4 bases from J; bases unmatched to any gene: 8. The V gene's germline CDR1 is SGHNT and CDR2 YYREEE (reference sequence). The CDR3 loop spans 16 amino acids. CDR3 DNA sequence: TGTGCCAGCAGCACTACTCTAGCGGGAGGGCTAGAGACCCAGTACTTC. Its translation: CASSTTLAGGLETQYF.

This clone was seen more than once but under ten times. The chain uses TRBV5-1 and TRBJ2-7; TRBD1 might be the D (6 bases). Deletions cut 0 bases from V and 2 bases from J, with 15 bases between. CDR1 and CDR2 from the germline V gene are SGHRS and YFSETQ. CDR3 length equals 16 residues. This chain's CDR3 is CASSLEAAGQTYEQYF. For the CDR3, the DNA is TGCGCCAGCAGCTTGGAGGCTGCAGGACAGACCTACGAGCAGTACTTC. Supplemented by reference TRBV5-1 and TRBJ2-7, the full variable domain reads KAGVTQTPRYLIKTRGQQVTLSCSPISGHRSVSWYQQTPGQGLQFLFEYFSETQRNKGNFPGRFSGRQFSNSRSEMNVSTLELGDSALYLCASSLEAAGQTYEQYFGPGTRLTVT.

As concerns this clone: One end of the junction varies from germline; a read error may be responsible. The V call is TRBV3-1 (or the pseudogene TRBV3-2), the J call TRBJ1-1; a weak D match, TRBD1 (6 bases). CDR1 and CDR2 (germline): LGHDT, YNNKEL (reference sequence). The CDR3 has 16 amino acids. DNA for the CDR3: TGTGCCAGCAGCCCCAACAGGGCAGTTCGGAACCCTGAAGCTTTCTTT. This encodes CASSPNRAVRNPEAFF.

The chain couples TRBV28 to TRBJ1-6; no clear D. The CDR3 consists of 12 residues. V was trimmed by 6 bases and J by 7 bases, leaving 7 bases between them. CDR1 is MDHEN, CDR2 SYDVKM, per germline. Here the CDR3 reads CASRLLNSPLHF. The CDR3 DNA reads as TGTGCCAGCAGACTATTAAATTCACCCCTCCACTTT.

The chain has TRBV5-1 and TRBJ2-7; possible D gene TRBD2, 6 bases. This CDR3 contains 14 residues. From germline, CDR1 is SGHRS and CDR2 YFSETQ. V was trimmed by 3 bases and J by 6 bases, leaving 16 bases between them. The CDR3 nucleotides read TGCGCCAGCAGCTCGACGGGACGGGAGTTCGAGCAGTACTTC. Translation gives CASSSTGREFEQYF.

This clone was observed once. The V and J genes are TRBV18 and TRBJ2-1; 7 nucleotides match TRBD2. This CDR3 spans 16 amino acids. Looked up from germline, CDR1 is KGHSH and CDR2 is LQKENI. V was pared by 1 base and J by 4 bases, with 7 bases of the junction left unmatched. The DNA of the CDR3 is TGTGCCAGCTCACCACTCGTTCTAGCGGCTTACAATGAGCAGTTCTTC. Translating gives CASSPLVLAAYNEQFF.

The V and J genes are TRBV28 and TRBJ2-3; 8 bases line up with TRBD2. The CDR3 runs 13 residues. Germline V CDR1 and CDR2: MDHEN, SYDVKM. V shed 10 bases, J shed 3 bases, and the junction held 6 bases outside the gene matches. The DNA for the CDR3 is TGTGCCACTGTCCGACTAGCGACAGATACGCAGTATTTT. It yields the protein CATVRLATDTQYF.

The V call is TRBV7-5, the J call TRBJ2-7; the D call in the table, TRBD1, was not verified against the DNA. TRBV7-5 is termed a pseudogene. The CDR3 loop spans 17 amino acids. CDR3 in DNA: TGTGCCAGAAGCTCACGGACAGGGGGCGACGACACCTACGAGCAGTACTTC. Protein product: CARSSRTGGDDTYEQYF.

The genes are TRBV29-1 and TRBJ2-5; 11 positions match TRBD2. V shed 1 base and J 5 bases; nucleotides not matched to a gene: 9. The CDR3 has 16 residues. Looked up from germline, CDR1 is SQVTM and CDR2 is ANQGSEA. In DNA form, the CDR3 reads TGCAGCGTTGAAGGACCTAGCGGGAGGCAGGGGGAGACCCAGTACTTC. This encodes CSVEGPSGRQGETQYF.